This TCR beta chain emerged from a study of long-term antiretroviral therapy in people with HIV. Runs used v3.0 of the immunoSEQ assay and were done at survey level. The repertoire was sequenced with immunoSEQ multiplex PCR; TCRdb's copy has only in-frame clones and lacks some. Among approximately 25,000 clones listed, roughly 85% were seen once. From germline, CDR1 is MNHNY and CDR2 SVGAGI (reference sequence). The V gene end was trimmed by 0 bases and the J gene end by 9 bases; junction bases not matched to a gene: 10. The CDR3 is 15 amino acids. The chain is built from TRBV6-6 and TRBJ1-1, with 7 bases identical to TRBD1. Sample: unsorted PBMCs, taken 1.2 years after starting antiretroviral therapy. The clonotype originates from a man aged 45 to 65 with HIV. The CDR3 bases are TGTGCCAGCAGTTACTCAGGCAGGGGGGGCCCTCAAGCTTTCTTT. Amino acids: CASSYSGRGGPQAFF.